This section outlines one T cell receptor beta chain sequence together with its context. The data are from a study of shared clonotypes between healthy human individuals. The CDR3 sequence is 13 residues long. V was shortened by 4 bases and J by 7 bases, with 12 bases between the two germline ends. In germline, CDR1 is SGHRS, CDR2 YFSETQ. Every donor was a Caucasian adult from Nashville, Tennessee. For sorted subsets, about 200 ng DNA per replicate equaled approximately 32,000 T cell genomes. Some clones are missing from TCRdb's copy, which holds only in-frame ones; the method was immunoSEQ multiplex PCR. Of 2 million to 2.5 million clones listed, 85% to 95% are singletons.

This rearrangement joins TRBV5-1 to TRBJ2-4; TRBD2 is a possible D gene (6 bases). The source material was naive CD4+ T cells from PBMCs. Subset defined: CD45RA+ positively selected. The sequence was collected from a man younger than 35 in good health. Some clones in this sample may be carry-over from other donors' samples. The CDR3: CASSGGVGNIQYF. The CDR3 bases are TGCGCCAGCAGCGGAGGGGTGGGGAACATTCAGTACTTC.